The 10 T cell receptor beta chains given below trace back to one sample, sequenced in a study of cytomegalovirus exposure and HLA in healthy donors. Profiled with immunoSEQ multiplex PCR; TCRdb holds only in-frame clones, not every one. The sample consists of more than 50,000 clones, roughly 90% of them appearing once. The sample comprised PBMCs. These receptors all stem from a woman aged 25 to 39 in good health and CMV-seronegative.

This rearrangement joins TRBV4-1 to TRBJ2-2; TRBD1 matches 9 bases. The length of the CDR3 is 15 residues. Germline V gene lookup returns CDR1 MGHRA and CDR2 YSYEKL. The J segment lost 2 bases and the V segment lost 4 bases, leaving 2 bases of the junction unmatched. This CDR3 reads CASSPTGGNTGELFF. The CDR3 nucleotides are TGCGCCAGCAGCCCGACAGGGGGAAACACCGGGGAGCTGTTTTTT.

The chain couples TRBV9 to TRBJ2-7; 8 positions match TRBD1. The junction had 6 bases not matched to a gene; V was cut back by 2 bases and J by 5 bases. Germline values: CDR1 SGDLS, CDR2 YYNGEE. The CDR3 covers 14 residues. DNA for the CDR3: TGTGCCAGCAGCGTGACAGGGGTGAGCGACGAGCAGTACTTC. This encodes CASSVTGVSDEQYF.

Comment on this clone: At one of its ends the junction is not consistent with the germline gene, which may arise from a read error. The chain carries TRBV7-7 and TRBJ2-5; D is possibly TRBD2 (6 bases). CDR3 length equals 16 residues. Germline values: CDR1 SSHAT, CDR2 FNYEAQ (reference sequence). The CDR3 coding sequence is TGTGCTAGCAGCCTGGGACGGACTATTGTCCGAGAGACCCAGTACTTC. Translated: CASSLGRTIVRETQYF.

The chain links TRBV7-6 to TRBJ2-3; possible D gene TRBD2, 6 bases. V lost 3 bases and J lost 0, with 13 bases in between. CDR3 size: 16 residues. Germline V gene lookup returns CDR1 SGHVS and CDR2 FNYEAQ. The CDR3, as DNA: TGTGCCAGCAGCTTCACGGAGGGCCAAAGCACAGATACGCAGTATTTT. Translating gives CASSFTEGQSTDTQYF.

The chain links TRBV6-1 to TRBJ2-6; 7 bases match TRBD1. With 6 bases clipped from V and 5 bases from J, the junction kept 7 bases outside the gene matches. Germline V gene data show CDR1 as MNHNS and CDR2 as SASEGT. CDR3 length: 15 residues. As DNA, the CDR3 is TGTGCCAGCAGGTTAGACAGGGCAAGGGCCAACGTCCTGACTTTC. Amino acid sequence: CASRLDRARANVLTF.

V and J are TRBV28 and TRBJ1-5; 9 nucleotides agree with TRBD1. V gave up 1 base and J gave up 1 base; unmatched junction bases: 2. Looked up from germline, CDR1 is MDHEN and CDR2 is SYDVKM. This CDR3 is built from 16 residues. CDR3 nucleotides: TGTGCCAGCAGTTTATCCGGGACAGGGAGCAATCAGCCCCAGCATTTT. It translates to CASSLSGTGSNQPQHF.

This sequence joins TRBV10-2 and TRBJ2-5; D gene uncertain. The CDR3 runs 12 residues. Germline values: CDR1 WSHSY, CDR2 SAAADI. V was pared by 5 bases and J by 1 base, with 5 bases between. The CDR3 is CASSTPQETQYF. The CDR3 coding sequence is TGCGCCAGCAGTACACCCCAAGAGACCCAGTACTTC.

DNA for the CDR3: TGTGCCAGCAGTTTGGTAGGGACTCTAAGCAATCAGCCCCAGCATTTT. Its translation: CASSLVGTLSNQPQHF. The chain has TRBV27 and TRBJ1-5; a possible D gene is TRBD1 (5 bases). Germline loops: CDR1 MNHEY, CDR2 SMNVEV (reference sequence). Trimming took 3 bases from V and 1 from J, leaving 13 bases between them. CDR3 length: 16 amino acids.

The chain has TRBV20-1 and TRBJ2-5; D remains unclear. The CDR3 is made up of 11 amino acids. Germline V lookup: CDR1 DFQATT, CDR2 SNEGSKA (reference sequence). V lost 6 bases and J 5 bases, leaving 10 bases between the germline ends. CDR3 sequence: CSAPSGETQYF. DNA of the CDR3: TGCAGTGCGCCATCCGGGGAGACCCAGTACTTC.

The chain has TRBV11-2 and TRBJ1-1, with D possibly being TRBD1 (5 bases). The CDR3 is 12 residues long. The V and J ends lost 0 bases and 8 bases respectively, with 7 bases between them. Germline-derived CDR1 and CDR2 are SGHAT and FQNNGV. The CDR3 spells CASSLDGGEAFF. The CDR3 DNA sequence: TGTGCCAGCAGCTTAGACGGGGGGGAAGCTTTCTTT.